This T cell receptor (beta chain) was profiled in a study of blood T cell repertoires in COVID-19. About the study: Both acute and convalescent COVID-19 samples were obtained from the United States, Italy and Spain.

J gave up 4 bases and V 3 bases, and 4 bases lay outside the gene matches. The CDR3 has 13 residues. Germline CDR1 DFQATT, CDR2 SNEGSKA (reference sequence). Only in-frame clones appear in the TCRdb table, and some are missing; sequencing was by immunoSEQ multiplex PCR. The table includes 72,000 or so clones, approximately 89% detected once. V and J are TRBV20-1 and TRBJ2-3; the match to TRBD2 covers 7 bases. Specimen: peripheral blood. The source is an elderly woman with active or convalescent COVID-19. The CDR3 here is CSASMLAADTQYF. CDR3 in DNA: TGCAGTGCTAGTATGCTAGCGGCAGATACGCAGTATTTT.